Many counts were recorded for the clone carrying this TCR beta chain. Both RNA and DNA were isolated together from around 18-30 mg of bulk tissue that had not been sorted. This sample is part of a study of tumor-infiltrating lymphocytes in primary liver carcinoma. Study-level information: About 3.65 to 7.13 million productive TCRbeta reads were obtained from the samples, with similar numbers across tissue types.

Priming with a constant-region primer yielded TCR beta cDNA from 450 to 600 ng total RNA. Three rounds of nested multiplex PCR with slightly modified ARM-PCR produced TCR beta libraries. MiXCR, applied by TCRdb to the multiplex PCR reads, yields one record per CDR3 protein. This table holds more than 100,000 distinct CDR3 sequences, about two thirds found once. Material: tumor-adjacent normal liver tissue. The receptor was derived from a woman aged 55-69 years with primary liver carcinoma and hepatitis B virus infection.

The chain's CDR3 is CASSQVAGAHGNTIYF. CDR3 nucleotides: TGTGCCAGCAGCCAAGTGGCGGGGGCTCATGGAAACACCATATATTTT. V usage is TRBV14 and J usage is TRBJ1-3; D might be TRBD1 (6 bases). This CDR3 has 16 residues. Trimming removed 1 base at V and 3 bases at J, with 13 bases between. Germline V gene data show CDR1 as SGHDN and CDR2 as FVKESK.